This paragraph covers one T cell receptor beta chain sequence. Its cognate antigen is unknown. Amplification in unsorted PBMC replicate PCRs started from around 300 ng DNA, which equals about 30,000 T cell genomes. Clones were read by immunoSEQ multiplex PCR, and TCRdb kept only the in-frame ones, dropping some. The table includes about 470,000 clones, roughly 77% detected once. The data derive from a study of shared clonotypes between healthy human individuals. For the study at large: Donor composition was a couple of women and a few men, aged 18 to 49. Overall study results and limits: Since donors were few, the genetic and exposure-history diversity represented was limited. Clonotype sharing among donors was thought likely to change with sequencing depth.

Sequencing used PBMCs. The sequence came from a woman aged 35 to 49 in good health. Some clones in this sample may be carry-over from other donors' samples.

The CDR3 is CASSPRLAESTDTQYF. The CDR3 DNA is TGTGCCAGCAGCCCTCGACTAGCGGAAAGCACAGATACGCAGTATTTT. The J gene is TRBJ2-3, the V gene TRBV7-3; TRBD2 agrees at 9 bases. The ends lost 5 bases at V and 0 bases at J; junction bases unmatched: 6. This CDR3 has 16 residues. Germline V gene data show CDR1 as SGHTA and CDR2 as FQGTGA. Looking up the rest from reference TRBV7-3 and TRBJ2-3 gives the full variable domain: GAGVSQTPSNKVTEKGKYVELRCDPISGHTALYWYRQSLGQGPEFLIYFQGTGAADDSGLPNDRFFAVRPEGSVSTLKIQRTERGDSAVYLCASSPRLAESTDTQYFGPGTRLTVL.